This is a list of T cell receptor beta chains from one sample in a study of control samples from healthy donors and cancer patients. Method: immunoSEQ multiplex PCR; TCRdb's copy keeps in-frame clones and lacks some. The sample contains about 250,000 clones, around 79% of which appear only once. The sample consisted of PBMCs. The origin of the receptors is an older woman with lung cancer. CDR3s include the opening cysteine and the closing phenylalanine or tryptophan. The D gene is left open where the match is weak. Only part of the rows carry a size: once, few, many, or a class if the clone is expanded.

J: TRBJ2-3
D: TRBD2
size: -
V: TRBV20-1
DNA: TGCAGTGCTAGTGGACTAGCGGGGAGGTATTTT
CDR3: CSASGLAGRYF

J: TRBJ2-7
D: -
size: -
V: TRBV6-5
DNA: TGTGCCAGTGGCCAGGCCGAGCAGTACTTC
CDR3: CASGQAEQYF

J: TRBJ2-5
D: -
size: -
V: TRBV5-1
DNA: TGCGCCAGCAGCTTGGAGGCACTGACTAGACTGGAGACCCAGTACTTC
CDR3: CASSLEALTRLETQYF

J: TRBJ2-3
D: TRBD2
size: -
V: TRBV4-2
DNA: TGTGCCAGCAGCTCCTGGACTAGCGGAGTCGTTTGGACGCAGTATTTT
CDR3: CASSSWTSGVVWTQYF

J: TRBJ1-1
D: -
size: few
V: TRBV12-3/TRBV12-4
DNA: TGTGCCAGCAACACGAACACTGAAGCTTTCTTT
CDR3: CASNTNTEAFF

J: TRBJ1-1
D: -
size: -
V: TRBV12-3/TRBV12-4
DNA: TGTGCCAGCAGTTTTTGGACCCGGACTGAAGCTTTCTTT
CDR3: CASSFWTRTEAFF

J: TRBJ2-2
D: TRBD2
size: -
V: TRBV28
DNA: TGTGCCAGCAGTTTAAATGGGCTAGCGGGGAACACCGGGGAGCTGTTTTTT
CDR3: CASSLNGLAGNTGELFF

J: TRBJ2-2
D: TRBD1
size: -
V: TRBV11-2
DNA: TGTGCCAGCAGTCGCGACAGGGTTGACACCGGGGAGCTGTTTTTT
CDR3: CASSRDRVDTGELFF

J: TRBJ1-2
D: -
size: -
V: TRBV7-9
DNA: TGTGCCAGCAGCCCCGGGACACGAGCTAACTATGGCTACACCTTC
CDR3: CASSPGTRANYGYTF

J: TRBJ2-5
D: -
size: once
V: TRBV9
DNA: TGTGCCAGCAGCGTCGGTCAGCTTTACCAAGAGACCCAGTACTTC
CDR3: CASSVGQLYQETQYF

J: TRBJ2-3
D: -
size: -
V: TRBV5-8
DNA: TGTGCCAGCAGCTTAGGACAGCAGCGTGCGGATACGCAGTATTTT
CDR3: CASSLGQQRADTQYF

J: TRBJ1-6
D: -
size: -
V: TRBV23-1
DNA: TGCGCCAGCAGTCAATCTCCTCTGATTTTGAATTCACCCCTCCACTTT
CDR3: CASSQSPLILNSPLHF

J: TRBJ2-1
D: -
size: -
V: TRBV5-1
DNA: TGCGCCAGCAGAACCGTCGTCACCCCCGGGGGTGAGCAGTTCTTC
CDR3: CASRTVVTPGGEQFF

J: TRBJ2-2
D: -
size: -
V: TRBV4-1
DNA: TGCGCCAGCAGCCAAGAGTGGGGGGCCGGGGAGCTGTTTTTT
CDR3: CASSQEWGAGELFF

J: TRBJ2-1
D: -
size: -
V: TRBV7-8
DNA: TGTGCCAGCAGCCTCACCGGGGGCACTAGCTCGGCGCAGTTCTTC
CDR3: CASSLTGGTSSAQFF

J: TRBJ2-7
D: TRBD1
size: -
V: TRBV7-9
DNA: TGTGCCAGCAGCTTTGGACAGGCCGGCTACGAGCAGTACTTC
CDR3: CASSFGQAGYEQYF

J: TRBJ2-3
D: -
size: -
V: TRBV6-4
DNA: TGTGCCAGCAGTGTGAGTGTCCCAGATACGCAGTATTTT
CDR3: CASSVSVPDTQYF

J: TRBJ1-2
D: -
size: few
V: TRBV2
DNA: TGTGCCAGCAGTGCCAGGGGTGCTGGCTACACCTTC
CDR3: CASSARGAGYTF

J: TRBJ2-7
D: TRBD1
size: -
V: TRBV28
DNA: TGTGCCAGCATGTTCGGCAGGGGGCCCGAGCAGTACTTC
CDR3: CASMFGRGPEQYF

J: TRBJ2-5
D: -
size: -
V: TRBV5-1
DNA: TGCGCCAGCAGCGTACAGGGTAGCCAAGAGACCCAGTACTTC
CDR3: CASSVQGSQETQYF

J: TRBJ1-2
D: -
size: -
V: TRBV5-6
DNA: TGTGCCAGCAGCTTTAGTACGGATGAAGGCTACACCTTC
CDR3: CASSFSTDEGYTF

J: TRBJ2-5
D: -
size: once
V: TRBV9
DNA: TGTGCCAGCAGCGTAGGCATTCAGAGAAGAGAGACCCAGTACTTC
CDR3: CASSVGIQRRETQYF

J: TRBJ2-3
D: -
size: -
V: TRBV5-4
DNA: TGTGCCAGCTACGTTCCCCCCCGGGGTAGGTCAGATACGCAGTATTTT
CDR3: CASYVPPRGRSDTQYF

J: TRBJ2-1
D: TRBD1
size: -
V: TRBV3-1/TRBV3-2
DNA: TGTGCCAGCAGCCAAGATCAGGGGGCATCCTACAATGAGCAGTTCTTC
CDR3: CASSQDQGASYNEQFF

J: TRBJ1-1
D: -
size: -
V: TRBV5-1
DNA: TGCGCCAGCAGCTTGGAGGGCAGGGGAGAAGCTGAAGCTTTCTTT
CDR3: CASSLEGRGEAEAFF

J: TRBJ2-7
D: -
size: -
V: TRBV29-1
DNA: TGCAGCGTTGAAGGTCCAGGTTACGAGCAGTACTTC
CDR3: CSVEGPGYEQYF

J: TRBJ1-1
D: -
size: few
V: TRBV21-1
DNA: TGTGCCAGCAGCAAACCCTGGACAGGGAGTCGGATATTCACTGAAGCTTTCTTT
CDR3: CASSKPWTGSRIFTEAFF

J: TRBJ1-2
D: -
size: once
V: TRBV7-9
DNA: TGTGCCAGCAGCTTAGTCTGGGAAGGGCCGTATGGCTACACCTTC
CDR3: CASSLVWEGPYGYTF

J: TRBJ1-2
D: -
size: -
V: TRBV11-2
DNA: TGTGCCAGCAGCCCCAGGGATAAGGGGAAATATGGCTACACCTTC
CDR3: CASSPRDKGKYGYTF

J: TRBJ1-3
D: TRBD1
size: once
V: TRBV11-2
DNA: TGTGCCAGCAGCTTGGGACAGGGGCTTTCTGGAAACACCATATATTTT
CDR3: CASSLGQGLSGNTIYF

J: TRBJ1-1
D: -
size: -
V: TRBV27
DNA: TGTGCCAGCAGTTTATCGATTTACCCGGCCTCTGAAGCTTTCTTT
CDR3: CASSLSIYPASEAFF

J: TRBJ1-1
D: -
size: once
V: TRBV5-4
DNA: TGTGCCAGCAGCTTGGAGGTAGTTTCGAACACTGAAGCTTTCTTT
CDR3: CASSLEVVSNTEAFF

J: TRBJ1-1
D: -
size: once
V: TRBV5-1
DNA: TGCGCCAGCAGCTCAATGCCAGTCATGAACACTGAAGCTTTCTTT
CDR3: CASSSMPVMNTEAFF

J: TRBJ1-2
D: -
size: -
V: TRBV2
DNA: TGTGCCAGCAGTGTAGAGGGGGTCTCTGGCTACACCTTC
CDR3: CASSVEGVSGYTF

J: TRBJ1-3
D: -
size: -
V: TRBV6-6
DNA: TGTGCCAGCAGCCATGACACGTACTCTGGAAACACCATATATTTT
CDR3: CASSHDTYSGNTIYF

J: TRBJ1-6
D: -
size: -
V: TRBV10-3
DNA: TGTGCCATCAGTGAGGGGGGTGGTTTATATTCACCCCTCCACTTT
CDR3: CAISEGGGLYSPLHF

J: TRBJ2-3
D: -
size: -
V: TRBV28
DNA: TGTGCCAGCAACACAGGCCTGCTCACAGATACGCAGTATTTT
CDR3: CASNTGLLTDTQYF

J: TRBJ1-1
D: -
size: -
V: TRBV28
DNA: TGTGCCAGCAGTGTATACACTGAAGCTTTCTTT
CDR3: CASSVYTEAFF

J: TRBJ1-3
D: -
size: -
V: TRBV30
DNA: TGTGCCTGGAGGGCTGGGATTACTCCCGGAAACACCATATATTTT
CDR3: CAWRAGITPGNTIYF

J: TRBJ2-1
D: TRBD2
size: -
V: TRBV10-3
DNA: TGTGCCATCAGTGAGCTCGGGGGGAGCTCCTACAATGAGCAGTTCTTC
CDR3: CAISELGGSSYNEQFF

J: TRBJ2-1
D: TRBD2
size: few
V: TRBV5-1
DNA: TGCGCCAGCAGCTTGGTGAGCGGGAGTCATTCCTACAATGAGCAGTTCTTC
CDR3: CASSLVSGSHSYNEQFF

J: TRBJ2-7
D: TRBD2
size: -
V: TRBV6-6
DNA: TGTGCCAGCAGTCCTCGATCCCTACTAGCGGGAGGTAAATACGAGCAGTACTTC
CDR3: CASSPRSLLAGGKYEQYF

J: TRBJ2-5
D: -
size: -
V: TRBV6-5
DNA: TGTGCCAGCAGTTACCATCCCTCTCGGGGAGAAGAGACCCAGTACTTC
CDR3: CASSYHPSRGEETQYF

J: TRBJ2-5
D: -
size: -
V: TRBV5-5
DNA: TGTGCCAGCAGCTTGGAGGGGGGGCAAGAGACCCAGTACTTC
CDR3: CASSLEGGQETQYF

J: TRBJ2-2
D: TRBD1
size: -
V: TRBV19
DNA: TGTGCCAGTAGCTTCAGGGGGCATTCCACCGGGGAGCTGTTTTTT
CDR3: CASSFRGHSTGELFF

J: TRBJ1-3
D: -
size: -
V: TRBV18
DNA: TGTGCCAGCTCGTCCGATGGAAACACCATATATTTT
CDR3: CASSSDGNTIYF

J: TRBJ2-1
D: -
size: -
V: TRBV6-6
DNA: TGTGCCAGCAGAGGGGACTTGTACAATGAGCAGTTCTTC
CDR3: CASRGDLYNEQFF

J: TRBJ2-5
D: -
size: -
V: TRBV7-6
DNA: TGTGCCAGCAGCCCCACCGAGGGGGGAGAGACCCAGTACTTC
CDR3: CASSPTEGGETQYF

J: TRBJ1-2
D: -
size: few
V: TRBV19
DNA: TGTGCCAGTAGTATCGGGACAAACTATGGCTACACCTTC
CDR3: CASSIGTNYGYTF

J: TRBJ1-2
D: -
size: -
V: TRBV2
DNA: TGTGCCAGCATTGTTGAACCTCGTACGGGGGGGAGGGATGGCTACACCTTC
CDR3: CASIVEPRTGGRDGYTF

J: TRBJ2-7
D: TRBD2
size: once
V: TRBV6-5
DNA: TGTGCCAGCAGTACTAGCGGGTTCCACTACGAGCAGTACTTC
CDR3: CASSTSGFHYEQYF

J: TRBJ2-7
D: TRBD2
size: few
V: TRBV7-2
DNA: TGTGCCAGCAGCCCCGTGAGCGGGGCCTACGAGCAGTACTTC
CDR3: CASSPVSGAYEQYF